The rows below give T cell receptor beta chains drawn from one sample of a study of cytomegalovirus exposure and HLA in healthy donors. Data came from immunoSEQ multiplex PCR; TCRdb stores just in-frame clones and leaves some out. This table holds some 200,000 clones, approximately 80% found once. Sequenced material: PBMCs. The receptors here all came from a boy aged 5-17 years in good health and CMV-seronegative. Each CDR3 is given with its conserved first and last residue. The D gene is left open where the match is weak. Not all rows give a size; the values are once, few, many and, for expanded clones, a class.

j_call clone_size v_call d_call cdr3_aa cdr3_nt
TRBJ1-1 . TRBV19 . CASSISQNTEAFF TGTGCCAGTAGTATTAGTCAGAACACTGAAGCTTTCTTT
TRBJ1-5 few TRBV12-5 . CASDLTGSQPQHF TGTGCTAGTGACCTAACAGGGAGTCAGCCCCAGCATTTT
TRBJ2-1 . TRBV6-1 . CASSERDSPHNEQFF TGTGCCAGCAGTGAGCGGGACAGCCCACACAATGAGCAGTTCTTC
TRBJ2-5 . TRBV5-1 TRBD2 CASSAGGSGGTQETQYF TGCGCCAGCAGCGCCGGGGGAAGCGGGGGGACTCAAGAGACCCAGTACTTC
TRBJ2-7 . TRBV10-3 . CAISGVDSPSYEQYF TGTGCCATCAGTGGGGTGGACAGTCCATCCTACGAGCAGTACTTC
TRBJ1-2 . TRBV19 . CASEGVLYGYTF TGTGCCAGTGAGGGAGTGTTGTATGGCTACACCTTC
TRBJ1-4 . TRBV6-5 . CASKGGAATNEKLFF TGTGCCAGTAAGGGAGGGGCCGCAACTAATGAAAAACTGTTTTTT
TRBJ2-2 . TRBV7-9 . CSSSSRDGVILPGELFF TGTTCCAGCAGCTCCCGAGACGGGGTCATCCTCCCCGGGGAGCTGTTTTTT
TRBJ1-1 . TRBV5-1 . CASSSGQEAFF TGCGCCAGCAGCTCTGGACAGGAAGCTTTCTTT
TRBJ1-2 . TRBV25-1 TRBD1 CASSERSGGNYGYTF TGTGCCAGCAGTGAAAGGTCAGGGGGTAACTATGGCTACACCTTC
TRBJ1-1 . TRBV7-9 . CASSPEGNTEAFF TGTGCCAGCAGCCCGGAGGGTAACACTGAAGCTTTCTTT
TRBJ2-7 . TRBV18 TRBD2 CASSPSSTSVPYEQYF TGTGCCAGCTCACCTTCCTCGACTAGCGTCCCCTACGAGCAGTACTTC
TRBJ2-7 . TRBV27 . CASRPRGSSYEQYF TGTGCCAGCCGGCCCAGGGGTAGCTCCTACGAGCAGTACTTC
TRBJ2-6 . TRBV5-4 TRBD1 CAGRIGTGATGANVLTF TGTGCCGGAAGAATCGGGACAGGGGCAACTGGGGCCAACGTCCTGACTTTC
TRBJ1-5 . TRBV25-1 . CASLGGLANQPQHF TGTGCCAGTTTGGGGGGTCTTGCCAATCAGCCCCAGCATTTT
TRBJ2-7 . TRBV30 . CAWSFESSYEQYF TGTGCCTGGAGTTTTGAGAGCTCCTACGAGCAGTACTTC
TRBJ1-1 . TRBV30 . CAWSSRGGTEAFF TGTGCCTGGAGTTCCCGAGGGGGAACTGAAGCTTTCTTT
TRBJ1-5 . TRBV19 TRBD1 CASSFPYPRGRINQPQHF TGTGCCAGTAGTTTCCCTTATCCCAGGGGGAGAATCAATCAGCCCCAGCATTTT
TRBJ2-1 . TRBV9 . CASSVRLGSSYNEQFF TGTGCCAGCAGCGTCCGACTTGGAAGCTCCTACAATGAGCAGTTCTTC
TRBJ1-5 . TRBV19 . CASSVPGGGRQPQHF TGTGCCAGTAGCGTACCTGGGGGAGGCAGGCAGCCCCAGCATTTT
TRBJ2-5 . TRBV6-1 TRBD1 CASSLQGLETQYF TGTGCCAGCAGTTTACAGGGGTTGGAGACCCAGTACTTC
TRBJ1-3 . TRBV11-2 . CASSLDWTSRSGNTIYF TGTGCCAGCAGCTTAGATTGGACTTCCCGCTCTGGAAACACCATATATTTT
TRBJ1-5 . TRBV2 . CASSEIGHSNQPQHF TGTGCCAGCAGTGAAATCGGTCATAGCAATCAGCCCCAGCATTTT
TRBJ1-5 once TRBV6-6 TRBD1 CASGTGVNQPQHF TGTGCCAGTGGGACAGGGGTGAATCAGCCCCAGCATTTT
TRBJ1-1 . TRBV7-9 . CASSTSPAGRVVHTEAFF TGTGCCAGCAGCACCTCCCCCGCAGGGCGTGTTGTTCACACTGAAGCTTTCTTT